This passage covers 8 T cell receptor beta chains from one sample sequenced in a study of blood T cell repertoires in COVID-19. TCRdb's table, derived via immunoSEQ multiplex PCR, lists solely in-frame clones and lacks some. Of roughly 81,000 clones in the sample, 85% to 90% are singletons; the top ten hold 4% to 5.5%. The sequencing input was peripheral blood. The origin of the receptors is a man between 40 and 49 years old with acute or convalescent COVID-19.

The chain couples TRBV5-1 to TRBJ2-6; no firm D call. The V gene's germline CDR1 is SGHRS and CDR2 YFSETQ. V dropped 4 bases and J dropped 2 bases, with 7 bases sitting between them. The CDR3 spans 14 residues. The CDR3 DNA reads as TGCGCCAGCAGCGTTGAGGCTGGGGCCAACGTCCTGACTTTC. Translated: CASSVEAGANVLTF.

This chain uses TRBV3-1 (or the pseudogene TRBV3-2) with TRBJ1-2; D perhaps matches TRBD1 (5 bases). The germline V gene has CDR1 LGHDT and CDR2 YNNKEL (reference sequence). V was shortened by 0 bases and J by 3 bases, with 14 bases between the two germline ends. The CDR3 is 16 amino acids. As DNA, the CDR3 is TGTGCCAGCAGCCAAGATCTGGGGGGGTTAGACTATGGCTACACCTTC. This codes for CASSQDLGGLDYGYTF.

This rearrangement joins TRBV15 to TRBJ1-1; D is unclear. Germline-derived CDR1 and CDR2 are LNHNV and YYDKDF (reference sequence). The V end lost 3 bases, the J end lost 1 base, and 6 bases lay between the germline ends. The CDR3 covers 13 residues. The CDR3 loop is CATSRGGNTEAFF. DNA for the CDR3: TGTGCCACCAGCAGGGGAGGGAACACTGAAGCTTTCTTT.

CDR3 sequence (DNA): TGCAGCGTGCCTCACAGGGGAACTGAAGCTTTCTTT. Protein product: CSVPHRGTEAFF. The chain links TRBV29-1 to TRBJ1-1; TRBD1 matches 7 bases. Looked up from germline, CDR1 is SQVTM and CDR2 is ANQGSEA. Trimming removed 6 bases from V and 5 bases from J; junction bases left unmatched: 6. This CDR3 is built from 12 residues.

CDR3 bases: TGTGCCACCAGCCTCGGACTAGCTCAAGAGACCCAGTACTTC. It specifies CATSLGLAQETQYF. The V gene is TRBV15, the J gene TRBJ2-5; TRBD2 agrees at 8 bases. The CDR3 has 14 residues. The germline gives CDR1 LNHNV, CDR2 YYDKDF (reference sequence). After removal of 5 bases from V and 2 bases from J, the junction contained 4 bases not matched to a gene. The full variable domain, its missing parts supplied by reference TRBV15 and TRBJ2-5, is DAMVIQNPRYQVTQFGKPVTLSCSQTLNHNVMYWYQQKSSQAPKLLFHYYDKDFNNEADTPDNFQSRRPNTSFCFLDIRSPGLGDTAMYLCATSLGLAQETQYFGPGTRLLVL.

The gene calls are TRBV7-2 and TRBJ2-5; no firm D call. V lost 5 bases, J lost 3 bases, and 16 bases lay in between. The length of the CDR3 is 15 residues. Germline CDR1 and CDR2: SGHTA and FQGNSA. The CDR3 region has the DNA TGTGCCAGCAGCCCCCAGTGGAGTCTCAAAGAGACCCAGTACTTC. This sequence encodes CASSPQWSLKETQYF.

The chain has TRBV2 and TRBJ1-1, with D maybe TRBD1 (6 bases). CDR1 is SNHLY and CDR2 is FYNNEI in the germline V gene. Trimming shortened V by 2 bases and J by 1 base, and 14 bases separated the two germline ends. The CDR3 is 16 amino acids. CDR3 protein: CASSESRGYGNTEAFF. The CDR3 nucleotides read TGTGCCAGCAGTGAAAGCAGGGGCTACGGGAACACTGAAGCTTTCTTT.

The genes are TRBV12-3 or TRBV12-4 and TRBJ1-1; 7 positions match TRBD1. After removal of 6 bases from V and 7 bases from J, the junction contained 8 bases not matched to a gene. CDR3 length: 13 amino acids. The CDR3 loop reads CASRGPQGIEAFF. CDR3 in DNA: TGTGCCAGCAGGGGACCACAGGGGATTGAAGCTTTCTTT.